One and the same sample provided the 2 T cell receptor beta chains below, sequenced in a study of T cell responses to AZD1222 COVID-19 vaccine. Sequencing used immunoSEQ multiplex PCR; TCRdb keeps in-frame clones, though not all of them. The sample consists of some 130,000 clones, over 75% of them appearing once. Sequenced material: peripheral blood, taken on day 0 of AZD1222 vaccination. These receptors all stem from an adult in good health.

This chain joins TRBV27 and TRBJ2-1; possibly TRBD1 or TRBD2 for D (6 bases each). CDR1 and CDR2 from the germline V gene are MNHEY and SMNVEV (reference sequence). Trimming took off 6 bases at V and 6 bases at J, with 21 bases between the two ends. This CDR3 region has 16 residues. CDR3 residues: CASSLGAAQGGNEQFF. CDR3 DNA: TGTGCCAGCAGCCTTGGCGCCGCACAGGGAGGCAATGAGCAGTTCTTC.

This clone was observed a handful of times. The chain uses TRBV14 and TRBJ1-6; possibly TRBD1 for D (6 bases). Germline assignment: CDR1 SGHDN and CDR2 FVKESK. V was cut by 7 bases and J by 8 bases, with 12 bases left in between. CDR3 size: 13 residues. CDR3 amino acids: CASIRDIYSPLHF. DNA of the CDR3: TGTGCCAGCATCCGGGACATCTATTCACCCCTCCACTTT. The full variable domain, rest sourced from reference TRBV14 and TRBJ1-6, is EAGVTQFPSHSVIEKGQTVTLRCDPISGHDNLYWYRRVMGKEIKFLLHFVKESKQDESGMPNNRFLAERTGGTYSTLKVQPAELEDSGVYFCASIRDIYSPLHFGNGTRLTVT.